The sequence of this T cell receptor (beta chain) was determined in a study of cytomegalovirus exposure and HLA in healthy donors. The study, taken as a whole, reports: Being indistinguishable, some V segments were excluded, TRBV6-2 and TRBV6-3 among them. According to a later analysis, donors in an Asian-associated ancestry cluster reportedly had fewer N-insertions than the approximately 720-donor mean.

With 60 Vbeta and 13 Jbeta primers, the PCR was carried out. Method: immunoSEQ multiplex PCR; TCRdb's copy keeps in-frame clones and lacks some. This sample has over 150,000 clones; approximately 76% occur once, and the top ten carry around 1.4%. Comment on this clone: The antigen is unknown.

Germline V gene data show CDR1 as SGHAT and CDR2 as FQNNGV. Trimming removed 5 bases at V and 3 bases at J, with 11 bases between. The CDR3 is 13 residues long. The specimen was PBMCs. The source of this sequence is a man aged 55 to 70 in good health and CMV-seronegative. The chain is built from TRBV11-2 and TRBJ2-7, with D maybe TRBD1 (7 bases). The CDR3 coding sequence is TGTGCCAGCAGCCCGGGGGACAGCTACGAGCAGTACTTC. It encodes CASSPGDSYEQYF.